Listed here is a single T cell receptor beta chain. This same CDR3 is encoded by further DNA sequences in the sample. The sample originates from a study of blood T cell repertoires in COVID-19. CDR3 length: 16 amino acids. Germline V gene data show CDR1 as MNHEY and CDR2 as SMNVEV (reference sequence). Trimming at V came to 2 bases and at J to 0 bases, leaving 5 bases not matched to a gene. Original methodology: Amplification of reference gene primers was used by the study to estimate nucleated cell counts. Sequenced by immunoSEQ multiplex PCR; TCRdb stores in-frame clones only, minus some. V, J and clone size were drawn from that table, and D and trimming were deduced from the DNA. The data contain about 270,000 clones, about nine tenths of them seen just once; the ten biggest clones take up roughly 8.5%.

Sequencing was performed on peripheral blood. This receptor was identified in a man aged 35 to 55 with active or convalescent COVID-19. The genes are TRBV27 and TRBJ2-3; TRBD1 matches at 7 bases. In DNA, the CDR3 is TGTGCCAGCAGTTTACGGCGACAGGGAAGCACAGATACGCAGTATTTT. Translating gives CASSLRRQGSTDTQYF.